Sequencing of this TCR beta chain was carried out in a study of CD8 T cells in ankylosing spondylitis (dated by TCRdb to the late 2010s). Regarding the study in general: The study profiled T cell receptor beta repertoires in healthy donors and ankylosing spondylitis patients to find disease-linked TCR variants. In total, the full study cohort was made up of 110 or so healthy donors and roughly 27 ankylosing spondylitis patients. Peripheral blood samples were taken, and synovial fluid was additionally collected from ankylosing spondylitis patients. General conclusions and limits of the study: The disease-linked clones had a CD8+ phenotype and were found at relatively low frequencies in peripheral blood. A TCR beta motif made up of roughly eight highly homologous amino acid variants appeared to be characteristic of blood from ankylosing spondylitis patients. The disease-linked clones were reported as significantly enriched in matched synovial fluid samples from ankylosing spondylitis patients. Some motif variants had previously been reported in the synovial fluid and blood of reactive arthritis patients, which suggests shared mechanisms of disease initiation.

V is clipped by 6 bases and J by 1 base, and the sequence between their germline boundaries is 13 bases long. Its CDR3 holds 14 amino acids, cysteine through phenylalanine. Only CDR3 DNA remains: 42 bases, in frame from the first base. The germline V gene (reference sequence) supplies CDR1 DFQATT and CDR2 SNEGSKA. About this clonotype: Its antigen is still unknown. No base qualities exist here, and no much larger clone lies one base off it.

The sequencing machine was an Illumina HiSeq 2500. TCR beta libraries were prepared by quantitative 5'-RACE with molecular barcodes. In the source study's methods: A new computational method, built on a probabilistic model of VDJ rearrangement, was used to identify disease-linked TCR variants. TCRdb ran its own pipeline on the public reads, namely fastp trimming at Q25 and MiXCR clone calling, and kept in-frame beta chains. For every CDR3 protein sequence, its rows merge into one entry that carries the most common genes and DNA. The V and J calls were determined by TCRdb, not by the authors. Here the sample has around 130,000 distinct CDR3 sequences; 6.5% to 9% occur a single time. The ten largest clones capture 12% of the sample.

Sequenced material: blood, either unsorted or a sorted T cell fraction (not recorded which). The sequence links TRBV20-1 to TRBJ2-1, and possibly TRBD2, on 6 matching bases. The sequence was collected from a male donor with ankylosing spondylitis or in good health (not recorded which). The CDR3 region has the sequence CSAQAGGSYNEQFF. The DNA sequence is given as TGCAGTGCCCAAGCTGGAGGGTCCTACAATGAGCAGTTCTTC.